The present T cell receptor (beta chain) was sequenced within a study of T-cell reconstitution after alpha-beta-depleted transplantation in children. Per germline, CDR1 MGHRA and CDR2 YSYEKL. Trimming took off 1 base at V and 3 bases at J, with 10 bases between the two ends. This CDR3 is built from 14 residues. Unique molecular identifiers tagged the TCRbeta library. MiXCR, run by TCRdb on the PCR reads, gives a single entry per CDR3 protein. The sample holds fewer than 400,000 distinct CDR3 sequences; around 25% are singletons and the top ten take approximately 11%. This sequence originates from a male patient between 10 and 17 years old who had a stem cell transplant for acute lymphoblastic leukemia, so the T cells may come from the graft donor. The material was PBMCs, mostly from graft donor cells, obtained 180 days after TCRalphabeta/CD19-depleted stem cell transplant. The chain has TRBV4-1 and TRBJ2-7; TRBD2 is a possible D gene (6 bases). The CDR3 spells CASSQGEVGYEQYF. The CDR3 DNA reads as TGCGCCAGCAGCCAAGGGGAGGTGGGCTACGAGCAGTACTTC.